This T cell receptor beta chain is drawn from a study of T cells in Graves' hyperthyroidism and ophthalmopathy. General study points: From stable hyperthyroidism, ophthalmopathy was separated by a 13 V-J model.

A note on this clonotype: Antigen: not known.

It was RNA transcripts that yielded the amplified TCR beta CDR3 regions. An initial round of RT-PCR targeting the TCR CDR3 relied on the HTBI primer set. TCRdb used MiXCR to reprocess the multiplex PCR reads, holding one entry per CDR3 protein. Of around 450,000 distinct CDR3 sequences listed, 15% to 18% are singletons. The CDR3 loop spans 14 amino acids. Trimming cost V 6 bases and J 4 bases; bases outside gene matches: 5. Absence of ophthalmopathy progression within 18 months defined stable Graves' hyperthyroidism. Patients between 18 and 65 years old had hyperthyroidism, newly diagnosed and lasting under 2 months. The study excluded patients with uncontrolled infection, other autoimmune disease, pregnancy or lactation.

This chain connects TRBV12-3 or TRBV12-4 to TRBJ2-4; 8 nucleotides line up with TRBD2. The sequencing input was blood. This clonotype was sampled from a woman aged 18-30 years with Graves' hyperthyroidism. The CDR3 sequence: CASSHTSGKNIQYF. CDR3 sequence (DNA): TGTGCCAGCAGCCATACTAGCGGTAAAAACATTCAGTACTTC.